This T cell receptor beta chain came from a study of blood T cell repertoires in COVID-19. Study-wide background: Specimens from acute and convalescent COVID-19 originated in the United States, Italy and Spain. Nucleic acid was either cDNA or gDNA, and it came from T cells, B-cell-depleted T cells, or PBMCs.

Under the authors' procedure: Reference gene primer amplification gave estimated nucleated cell counts. The repertoire was sequenced with immunoSEQ multiplex PCR; TCRdb's copy has only in-frame clones and lacks some. The V and J calls and clone size are taken from that table; D and trimming were inferred from the DNA. The table has roughly 200,000 clones, around nine tenths seen once. Per the germline V gene, CDR1 is GTSNPN and CDR2 is SVGIG (reference sequence). V gave up 7 bases and J gave up 6 bases; unmatched junction bases: 13. This CDR3 is 16 amino acids long. This clonotype was sampled from a man aged 55 to 70 who had recovered from COVID-19. This chain connects TRBV30 to TRBJ2-2, with 11 positions matching TRBD1. Specimen: peripheral blood. The chain's CDR3 is CAYTLIGTGGPGELFF. The CDR3 DNA is TGTGCCTATACCCTCATAGGGACAGGGGGTCCCGGGGAGCTGTTTTTT.